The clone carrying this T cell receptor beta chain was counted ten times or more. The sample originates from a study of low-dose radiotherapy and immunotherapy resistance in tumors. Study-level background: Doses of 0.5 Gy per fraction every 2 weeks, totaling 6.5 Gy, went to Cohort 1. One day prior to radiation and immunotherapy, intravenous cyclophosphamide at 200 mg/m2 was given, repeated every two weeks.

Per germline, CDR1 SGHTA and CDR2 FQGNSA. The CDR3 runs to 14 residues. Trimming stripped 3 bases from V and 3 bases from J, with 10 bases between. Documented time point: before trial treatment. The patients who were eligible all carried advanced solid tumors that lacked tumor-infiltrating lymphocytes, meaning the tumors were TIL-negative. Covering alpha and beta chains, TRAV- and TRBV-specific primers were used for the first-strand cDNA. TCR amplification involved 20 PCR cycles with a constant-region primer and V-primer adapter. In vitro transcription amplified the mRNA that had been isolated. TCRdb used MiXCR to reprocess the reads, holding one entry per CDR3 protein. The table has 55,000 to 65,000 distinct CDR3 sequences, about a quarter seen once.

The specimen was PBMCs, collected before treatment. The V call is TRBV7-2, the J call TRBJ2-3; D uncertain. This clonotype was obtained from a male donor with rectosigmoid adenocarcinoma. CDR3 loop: CASSFGFETDTQYF. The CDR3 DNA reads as TGTGCCAGCAGCTTCGGGTTTGAAACAGATACGCAGTATTTT.